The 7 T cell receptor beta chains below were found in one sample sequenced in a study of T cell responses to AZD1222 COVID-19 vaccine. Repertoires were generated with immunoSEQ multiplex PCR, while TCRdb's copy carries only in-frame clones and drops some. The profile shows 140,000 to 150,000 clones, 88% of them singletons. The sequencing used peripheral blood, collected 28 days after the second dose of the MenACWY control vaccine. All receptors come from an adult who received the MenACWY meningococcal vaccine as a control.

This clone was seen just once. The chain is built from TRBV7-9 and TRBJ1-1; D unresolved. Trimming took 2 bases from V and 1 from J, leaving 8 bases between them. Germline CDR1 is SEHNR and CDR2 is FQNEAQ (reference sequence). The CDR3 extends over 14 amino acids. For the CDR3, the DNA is TGTGCCAGCAGCTTAAGAGGGTCGAACACTGAAGCTTTCTTT. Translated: CASSLRGSNTEAFF.

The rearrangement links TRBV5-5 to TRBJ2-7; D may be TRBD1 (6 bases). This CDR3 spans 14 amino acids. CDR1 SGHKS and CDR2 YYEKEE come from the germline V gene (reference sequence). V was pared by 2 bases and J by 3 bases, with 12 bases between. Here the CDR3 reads CASSFSPRGYEQYF. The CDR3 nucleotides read TGTGCCAGCAGCTTCTCCCCCAGGGGCTACGAGCAGTACTTC.

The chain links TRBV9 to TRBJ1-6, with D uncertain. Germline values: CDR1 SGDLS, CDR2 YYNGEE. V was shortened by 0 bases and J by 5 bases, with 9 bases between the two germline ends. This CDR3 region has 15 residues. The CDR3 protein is CASSVDKGDNSPLHF. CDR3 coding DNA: TGTGCCAGCAGCGTAGATAAGGGAGATAATTCACCCCTCCACTTT.

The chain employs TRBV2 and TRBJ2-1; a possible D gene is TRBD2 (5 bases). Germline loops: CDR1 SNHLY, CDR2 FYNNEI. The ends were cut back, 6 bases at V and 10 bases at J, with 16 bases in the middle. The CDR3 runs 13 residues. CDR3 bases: TGTGCCAGCAGCTGGAGAACTAGGCACGAGCAGTTCTTC. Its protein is CASSWRTRHEQFF.

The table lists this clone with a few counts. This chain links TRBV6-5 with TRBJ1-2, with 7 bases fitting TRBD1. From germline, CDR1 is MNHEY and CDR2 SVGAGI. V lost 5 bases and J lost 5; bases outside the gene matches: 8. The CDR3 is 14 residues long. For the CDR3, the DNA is TGTGCCAGCAGTCGACAGGGAGGAATGTATGGCTACACCTTC. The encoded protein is CASSRQGGMYGYTF.

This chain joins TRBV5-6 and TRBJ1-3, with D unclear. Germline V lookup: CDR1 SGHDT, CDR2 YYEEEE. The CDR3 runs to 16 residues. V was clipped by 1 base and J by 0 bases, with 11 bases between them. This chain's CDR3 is CASSLRPPSSGNTIYF. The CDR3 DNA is TGTGCCAGCAGCTTGAGGCCGCCGAGCTCTGGAAACACCATATATTTT.

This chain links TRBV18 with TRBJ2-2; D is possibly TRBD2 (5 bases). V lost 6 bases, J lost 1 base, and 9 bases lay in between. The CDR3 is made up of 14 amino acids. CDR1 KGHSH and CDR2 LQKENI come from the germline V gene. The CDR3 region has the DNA TGTGCCAGCTCCCTCGGACTGAACACCGGGGAGCTGTTTTTT. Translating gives CASSLGLNTGELFF.